This T cell receptor beta chain was recorded in a study of shared clonotypes between healthy human individuals. In regard to this clone: Its antigen is not known.

Caucasian adults living in Nashville, Tennessee, provided all samples. Study-wide results and caveats: A handful of donors had about 5.1% of their naive CD4 clonotypes in common. Large sequencing depth failed to make sorted-subset sequencing complete, rarefaction showed.

The data were produced by immunoSEQ multiplex PCR, yet TCRdb's version contains in-frame clones alone and is incomplete. The table has about a million clones, around 74% seen once; the top ten hold about 1.5%. Germline V lookup: CDR1 SGHDN, CDR2 FVKESK. V was pared by 1 base and J by 14 bases, with 16 bases between. This CDR3 contains 13 residues. The TCR comes from a man in his late teens or twenties in good health. Sequencing input: memory CD4+ T cells sorted from blood. Subset noted: CD45RA-negative fraction. The V call is TRBV14, the J call TRBJ2-3; D gene unclear. CDR3 bases: TGTGCCAGCAGCCAAGGGCTCGATTTGATTGCGTATTTT. Its protein is CASSQGLDLIAYF.